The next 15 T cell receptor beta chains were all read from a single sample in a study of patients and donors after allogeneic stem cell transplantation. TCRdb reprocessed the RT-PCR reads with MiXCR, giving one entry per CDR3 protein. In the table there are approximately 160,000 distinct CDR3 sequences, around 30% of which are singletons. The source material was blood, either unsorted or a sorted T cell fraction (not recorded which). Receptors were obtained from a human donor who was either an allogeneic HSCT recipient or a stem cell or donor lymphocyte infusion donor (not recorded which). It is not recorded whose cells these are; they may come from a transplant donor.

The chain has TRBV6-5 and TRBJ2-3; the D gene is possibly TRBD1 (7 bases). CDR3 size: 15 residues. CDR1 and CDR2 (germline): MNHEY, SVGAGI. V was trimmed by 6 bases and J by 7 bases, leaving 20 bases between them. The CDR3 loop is CASSLSPGGRYTQYF. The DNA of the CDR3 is TGTGCCAGCAGCCTATCCCCAGGGGGGCGATATACGCAGTATTTT.

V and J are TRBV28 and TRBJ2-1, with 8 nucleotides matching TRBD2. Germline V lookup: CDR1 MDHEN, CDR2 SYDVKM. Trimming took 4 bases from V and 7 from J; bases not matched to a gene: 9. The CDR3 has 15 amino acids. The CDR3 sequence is CASSSVGLVGNEQFF. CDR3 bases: TGTGCCAGCAGTTCGGTGGGACTAGTGGGAAATGAGCAGTTCTTC.

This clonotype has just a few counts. This CDR3 is CASSVHPAGEGRDTQYF. As DNA, the CDR3 is TGTGCCAGCAGCGTACATCCAGCGGGAGAGGGTAGGGATACGCAGTATTTT. The chain recombines TRBV9 with TRBJ2-3, with 8 bases lining up with TRBD2. This CDR3 is built from 17 residues. The V and J ends lost 1 base and 6 bases, in that order; junction bases with no gene match: 13. Per the germline V gene, CDR1 is SGDLS and CDR2 is YYNGEE.

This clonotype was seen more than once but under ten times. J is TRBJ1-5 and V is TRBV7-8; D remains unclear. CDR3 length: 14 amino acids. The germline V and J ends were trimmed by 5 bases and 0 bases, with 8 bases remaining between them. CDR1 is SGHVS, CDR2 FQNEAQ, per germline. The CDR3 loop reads CASSLPVSNQPQHF. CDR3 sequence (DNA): TGTGCCAGCAGCCTACCGGTTAGCAATCAGCCCCAGCATTTT.

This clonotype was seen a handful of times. The CDR3 loop reads CASSQGGSVNTEAFF. CDR3 nucleotides: TGCGCCAGCAGCCAAGGAGGTAGCGTGAACACTGAAGCTTTCTTT. This sequence joins TRBV4-3 and TRBJ1-1; D remains ambiguous. Germline V gene lookup returns CDR1 LGHNA and CDR2 YSLEER. With 1 base removed from V and 0 bases from J, the gap between germline ends came to 9 bases. This CDR3 spans 15 amino acids.

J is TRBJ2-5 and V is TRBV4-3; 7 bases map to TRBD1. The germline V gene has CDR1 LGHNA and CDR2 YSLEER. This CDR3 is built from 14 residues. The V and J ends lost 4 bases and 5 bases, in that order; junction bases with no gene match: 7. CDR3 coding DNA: TGCGCCAGCAGCCTGACAGGGTGGGGGGAGACCCAGTACTTC. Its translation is CASSLTGWGETQYF.

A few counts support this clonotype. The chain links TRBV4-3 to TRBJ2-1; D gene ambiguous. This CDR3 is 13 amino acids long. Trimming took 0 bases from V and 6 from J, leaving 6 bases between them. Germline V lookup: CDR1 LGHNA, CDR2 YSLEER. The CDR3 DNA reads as TGCGCCAGCAGCCAAGATCGGGCCAATGAGCAGTTCTTC. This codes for CASSQDRANEQFF.

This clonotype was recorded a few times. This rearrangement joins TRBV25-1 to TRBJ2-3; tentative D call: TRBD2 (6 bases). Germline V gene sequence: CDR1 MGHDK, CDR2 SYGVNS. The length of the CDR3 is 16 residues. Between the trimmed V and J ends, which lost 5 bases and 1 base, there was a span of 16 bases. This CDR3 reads CASSPHGGERTDTQYF. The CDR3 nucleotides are TGTGCCAGCAGTCCACATGGAGGGGAACGCACAGATACGCAGTATTTT.

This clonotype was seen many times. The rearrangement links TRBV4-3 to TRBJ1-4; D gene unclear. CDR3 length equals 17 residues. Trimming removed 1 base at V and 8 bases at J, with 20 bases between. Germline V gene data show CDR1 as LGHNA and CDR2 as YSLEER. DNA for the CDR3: TGCGCCAGCAGCCAAGGGGTCTATGAGGTTACCGGCGAAAAACTGTTTTTT. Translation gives CASSQGVYEVTGEKLFF.

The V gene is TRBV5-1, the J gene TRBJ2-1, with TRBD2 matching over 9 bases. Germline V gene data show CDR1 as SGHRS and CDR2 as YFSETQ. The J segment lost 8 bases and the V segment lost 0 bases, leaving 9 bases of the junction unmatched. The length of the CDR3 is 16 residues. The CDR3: CASSLGASGIGDEQFF. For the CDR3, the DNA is TGCGCCAGCAGCTTGGGGGCTAGCGGGATAGGTGATGAGCAGTTCTTC.

The CDR3 nucleotides read TGTGCCACCAGTGATTACAACTACGAGCAGTACTTC. Translated, it gives CATSDYNYEQYF. The rearrangement joins TRBV24-1 to TRBJ2-7; D not resolved. V lost 2 bases, J lost 3 bases, and 4 bases lay in between. The germline gives CDR1 KGHDR, CDR2 SFDVKD. This CDR3 is 12 amino acids long.

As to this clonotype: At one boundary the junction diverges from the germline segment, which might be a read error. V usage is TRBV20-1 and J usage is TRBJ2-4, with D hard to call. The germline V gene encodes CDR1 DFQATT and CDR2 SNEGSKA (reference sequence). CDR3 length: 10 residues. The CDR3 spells CCARVGIQYF. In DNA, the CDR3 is TGCTGTGCTAGGGTGGGCATTCAGTACTTC.

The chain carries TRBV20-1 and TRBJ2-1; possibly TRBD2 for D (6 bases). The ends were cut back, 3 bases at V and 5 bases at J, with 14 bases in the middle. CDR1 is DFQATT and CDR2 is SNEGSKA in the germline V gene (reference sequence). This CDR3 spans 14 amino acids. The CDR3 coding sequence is TGCAGTGCTAGGGATCCGGGACTTCACAATGAGCAGTTCTTC. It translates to CSARDPGLHNEQFF.

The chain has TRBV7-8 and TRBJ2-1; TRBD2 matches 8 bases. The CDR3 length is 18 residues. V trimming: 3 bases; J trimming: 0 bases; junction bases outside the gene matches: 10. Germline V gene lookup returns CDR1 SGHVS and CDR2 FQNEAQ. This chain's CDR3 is CASSFIAGQTSSYNEQFF. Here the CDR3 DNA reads TGTGCCAGCAGCTTCATAGCGGGACAAACGAGCTCCTACAATGAGCAGTTCTTC.

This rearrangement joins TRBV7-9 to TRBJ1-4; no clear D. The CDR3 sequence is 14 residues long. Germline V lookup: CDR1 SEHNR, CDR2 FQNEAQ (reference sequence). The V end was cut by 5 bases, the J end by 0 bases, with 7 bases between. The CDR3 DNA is TGTGCCAGCAGCGAACACTCAACTAATGAAAAACTGTTTTTT. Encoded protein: CASSEHSTNEKLFF.